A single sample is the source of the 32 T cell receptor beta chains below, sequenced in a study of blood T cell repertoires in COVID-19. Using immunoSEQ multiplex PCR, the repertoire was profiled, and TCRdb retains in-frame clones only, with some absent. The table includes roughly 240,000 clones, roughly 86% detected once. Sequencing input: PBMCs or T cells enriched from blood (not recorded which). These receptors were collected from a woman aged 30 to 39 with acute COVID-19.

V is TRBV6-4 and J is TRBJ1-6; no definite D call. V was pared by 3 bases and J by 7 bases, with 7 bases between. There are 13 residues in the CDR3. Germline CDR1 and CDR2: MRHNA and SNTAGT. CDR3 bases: TGTGCCAGCAGTGAAGAGAGAAATTCACCCCTCCACTTT. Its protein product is CASSEERNSPLHF.

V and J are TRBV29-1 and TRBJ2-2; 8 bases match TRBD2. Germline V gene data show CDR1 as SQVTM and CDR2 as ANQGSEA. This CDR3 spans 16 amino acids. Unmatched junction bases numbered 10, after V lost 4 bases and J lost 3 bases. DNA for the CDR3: TGCAGCGTTGGGAGGACTGGCGGGGGGCACACCGGGGAGCTGTTTTTT. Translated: CSVGRTGGGHTGELFF.

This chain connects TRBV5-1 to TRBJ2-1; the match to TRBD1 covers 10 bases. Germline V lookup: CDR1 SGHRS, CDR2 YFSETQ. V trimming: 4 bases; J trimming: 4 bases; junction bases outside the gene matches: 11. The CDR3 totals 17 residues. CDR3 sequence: CASSPYAGTGEYNEQFF. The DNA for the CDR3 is TGCGCCAGCAGCCCCTATGCCGGGACAGGGGAATACAATGAGCAGTTCTTC.

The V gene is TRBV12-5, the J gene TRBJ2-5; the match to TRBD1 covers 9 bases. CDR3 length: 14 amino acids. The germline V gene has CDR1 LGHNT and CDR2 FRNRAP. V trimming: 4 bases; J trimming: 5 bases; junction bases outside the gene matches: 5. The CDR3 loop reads CASGSRTGVETQYF. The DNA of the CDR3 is TGTGCTAGTGGTTCGCGGACAGGGGTTGAGACCCAGTACTTC.

The CDR3 region has the DNA TGTGCCTGGATTACACCGGGTCTTTACACCTTC. This sequence encodes CAWITPGLYTF. V is TRBV30 and J is TRBJ1-2, with unresolved D. The CDR3 sequence is 11 residues long. Germline values: CDR1 GTSNPN, CDR2 SVGIG (reference sequence). V was cut by 4 bases and J by 11 bases, with 14 bases left in between.

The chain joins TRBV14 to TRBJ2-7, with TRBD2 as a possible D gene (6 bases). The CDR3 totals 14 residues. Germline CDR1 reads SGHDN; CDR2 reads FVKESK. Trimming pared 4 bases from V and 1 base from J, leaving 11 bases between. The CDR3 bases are TGTGCCAGCAGCCCCTTGGAGGGTTCCTACGAGCAGTACTTC. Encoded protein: CASSPLEGSYEQYF.

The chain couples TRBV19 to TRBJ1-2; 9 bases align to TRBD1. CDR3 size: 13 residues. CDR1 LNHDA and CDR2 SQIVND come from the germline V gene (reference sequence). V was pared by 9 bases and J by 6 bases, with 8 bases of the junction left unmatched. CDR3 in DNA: TGTGCCAGCAACTCCGGGACAGGGAATGGCTACACCTTC. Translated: CASNSGTGNGYTF.

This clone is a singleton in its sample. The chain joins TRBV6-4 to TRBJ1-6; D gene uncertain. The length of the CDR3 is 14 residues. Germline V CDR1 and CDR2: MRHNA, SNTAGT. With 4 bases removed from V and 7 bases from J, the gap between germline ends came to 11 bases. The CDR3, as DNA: TGTGCCAGCAGTGCATCACCAGGAAATTCACCCCTCCACTTT. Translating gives CASSASPGNSPLHF.

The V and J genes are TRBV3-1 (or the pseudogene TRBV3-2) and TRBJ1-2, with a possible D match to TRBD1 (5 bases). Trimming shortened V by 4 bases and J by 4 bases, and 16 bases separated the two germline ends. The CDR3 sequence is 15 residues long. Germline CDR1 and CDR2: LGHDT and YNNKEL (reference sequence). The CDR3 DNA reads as TGTGCCAGCAGCCTCGCCCCCTCAGGGATCTATGGCTACACCTTC. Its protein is CASSLAPSGIYGYTF.

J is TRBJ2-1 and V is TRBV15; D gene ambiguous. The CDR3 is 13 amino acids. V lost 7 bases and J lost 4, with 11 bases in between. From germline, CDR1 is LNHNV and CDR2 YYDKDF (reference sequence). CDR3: CATNNDFYNEQFF. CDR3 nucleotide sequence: TGTGCCACCAACAATGACTTTTACAATGAGCAGTTCTTC.

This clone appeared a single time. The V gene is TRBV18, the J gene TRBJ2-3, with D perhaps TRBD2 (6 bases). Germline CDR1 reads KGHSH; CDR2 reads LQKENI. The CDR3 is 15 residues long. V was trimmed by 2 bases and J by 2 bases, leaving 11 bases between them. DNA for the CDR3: TGTGCCAGCTCACCAATGGAGGGGATCACAGATACGCAGTATTTT. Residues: CASSPMEGITDTQYF. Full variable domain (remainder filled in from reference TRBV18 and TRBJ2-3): NAGVMQNPRHLVRRRGQEARLRCSPMKGHSHVYWYRQLPEEGLKFMVYLQKENIIDESGMPKERFSAEFPKEGPSILRIQQVVRGDSAAYFCASSPMEGITDTQYFGPGTRLTVL.

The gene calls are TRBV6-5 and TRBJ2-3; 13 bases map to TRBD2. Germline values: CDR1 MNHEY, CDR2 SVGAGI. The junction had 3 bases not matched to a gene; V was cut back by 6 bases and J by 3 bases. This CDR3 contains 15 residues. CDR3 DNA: TGTGCCAGCAGAGTGACTAGCGGGGGGACAGATACGCAGTATTTT. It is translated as CASRVTSGGTDTQYF.

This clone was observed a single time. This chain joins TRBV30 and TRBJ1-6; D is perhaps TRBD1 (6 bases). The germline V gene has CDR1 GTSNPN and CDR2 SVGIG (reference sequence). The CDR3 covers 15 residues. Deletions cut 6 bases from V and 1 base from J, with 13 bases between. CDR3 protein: CACSGGQSYNSPLHF. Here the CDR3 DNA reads TGTGCCTGCTCGGGGGGACAATCCTATAATTCACCCCTCCACTTT.

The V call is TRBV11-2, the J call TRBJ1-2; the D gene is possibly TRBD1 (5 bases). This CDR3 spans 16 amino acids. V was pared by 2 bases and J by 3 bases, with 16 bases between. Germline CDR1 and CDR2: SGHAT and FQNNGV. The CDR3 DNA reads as TGTGCCAGCAGCTTAAGTATGGGAGGGGTCTACTATGGCTACACCTTC. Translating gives CASSLSMGGVYYGYTF.

CDR3 bases: TGTGCCAGCAGCTTCCGGGACAGGGGGGGTGGAGAGACCCAGTACTTC. Translating gives CASSFRDRGGGETQYF. The chain carries TRBV7-9 and TRBJ2-5; 11 nucleotides align to TRBD1. Per the germline V gene, CDR1 is SEHNR and CDR2 is FQNEAQ (reference sequence). V shed 3 bases, J shed 4 bases, and the junction held 7 bases outside the gene matches. The CDR3 loop spans 16 amino acids.

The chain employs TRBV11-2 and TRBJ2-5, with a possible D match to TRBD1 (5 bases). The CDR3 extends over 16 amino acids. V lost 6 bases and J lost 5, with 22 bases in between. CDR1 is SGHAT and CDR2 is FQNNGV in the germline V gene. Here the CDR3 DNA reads TGTGCCAGCAGGGGTCTAAGGGGCTGGTTCGGGGAGACCCAGTACTTC. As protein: CASRGLRGWFGETQYF.

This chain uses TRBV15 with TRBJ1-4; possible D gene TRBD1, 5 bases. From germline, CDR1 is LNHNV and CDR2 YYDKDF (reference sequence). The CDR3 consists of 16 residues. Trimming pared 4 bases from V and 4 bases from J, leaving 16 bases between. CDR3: CATSTHRKPNNEKLFF. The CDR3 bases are TGTGCCACCAGCACCCACAGGAAACCCAATAATGAAAAACTGTTTTTT.

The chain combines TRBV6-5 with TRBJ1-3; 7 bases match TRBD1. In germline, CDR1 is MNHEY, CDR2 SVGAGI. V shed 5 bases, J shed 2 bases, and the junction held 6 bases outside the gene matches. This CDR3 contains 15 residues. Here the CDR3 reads CASSNRGETGNTIYF. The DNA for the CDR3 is TGTGCCAGCAGTAACAGGGGAGAGACTGGAAACACCATATATTTT.

The CDR3: CASSYTSAQETQYF. For the CDR3, the DNA is TGCGCCAGCAGCTACACTAGCGCGCAAGAGACCCAGTACTTC. The chain recombines TRBV5-1 with TRBJ2-5, with 7 nucleotides matching TRBD2. The CDR3 length is 14 residues. The J segment lost 2 bases and the V segment lost 3 bases, leaving 4 bases of the junction unmatched. Germline V gene lookup returns CDR1 SGHRS and CDR2 YFSETQ.

This CDR3 is CASSLDPGVGETQYF. The CDR3 nucleotides are TGCGCCAGCAGCTTGGATCCGGGGGTGGGAGAGACCCAGTACTTC. The rearrangement joins TRBV5-1 to TRBJ2-5; TRBD2 is a possible D gene (6 bases). From germline, CDR1 is SGHRS and CDR2 YFSETQ. Trimming left V 0 bases short and J 4 bases short, with 13 bases between. The CDR3 runs 15 residues.

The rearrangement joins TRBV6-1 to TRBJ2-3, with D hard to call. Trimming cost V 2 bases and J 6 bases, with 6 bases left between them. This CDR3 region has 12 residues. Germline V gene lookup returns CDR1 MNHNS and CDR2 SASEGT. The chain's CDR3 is CASSEFRDTQYF. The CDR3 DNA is TGTGCCAGCAGTGAATTTCGGGATACGCAGTATTTT.

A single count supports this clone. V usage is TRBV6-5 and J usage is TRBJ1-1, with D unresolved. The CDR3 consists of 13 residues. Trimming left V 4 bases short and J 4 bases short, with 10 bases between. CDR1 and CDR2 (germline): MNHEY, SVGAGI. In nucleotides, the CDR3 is TGTGCCAGCAGTTTACCGTCCGGCACTGAAGCTTTCTTT. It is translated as CASSLPSGTEAFF.

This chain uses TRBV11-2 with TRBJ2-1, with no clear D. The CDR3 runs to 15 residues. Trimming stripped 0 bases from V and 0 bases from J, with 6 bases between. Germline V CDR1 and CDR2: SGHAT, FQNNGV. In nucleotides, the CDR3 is TGTGCCAGCAGCTTAGATGGGCACTCCTACAATGAGCAGTTCTTC. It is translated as CASSLDGHSYNEQFF.

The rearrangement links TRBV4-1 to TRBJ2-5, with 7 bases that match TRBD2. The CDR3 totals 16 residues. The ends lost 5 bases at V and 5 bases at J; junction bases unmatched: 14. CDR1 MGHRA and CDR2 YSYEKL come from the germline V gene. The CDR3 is CASSSWEGPRGETQYF. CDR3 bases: TGCGCCAGCAGCTCCTGGGAGGGTCCTCGCGGGGAGACCCAGTACTTC.

CDR3 sequence reads: CASSHELRVSGNTIYF. DNA of the CDR3: TGCGCCAGCAGCCACGAACTCAGGGTATCTGGAAACACCATATATTTT. This chain connects TRBV4-1 to TRBJ1-3; weak D call: TRBD1 (5 bases). Germline loops: CDR1 MGHRA, CDR2 YSYEKL. V lost 3 bases, J lost 1 base, and 13 bases lay in between. CDR3 size: 16 residues.

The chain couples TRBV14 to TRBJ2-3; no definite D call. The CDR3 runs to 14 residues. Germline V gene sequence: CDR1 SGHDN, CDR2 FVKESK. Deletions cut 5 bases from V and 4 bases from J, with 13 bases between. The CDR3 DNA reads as TGTGCCAGCAGCTCGCGGATAGGCTCAGATACGCAGTATTTT. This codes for CASSSRIGSDTQYF.

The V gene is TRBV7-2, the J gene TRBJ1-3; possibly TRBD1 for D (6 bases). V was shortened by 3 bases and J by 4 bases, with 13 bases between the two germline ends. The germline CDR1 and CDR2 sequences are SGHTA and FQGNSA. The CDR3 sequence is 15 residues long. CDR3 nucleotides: TGTGCCAGCAGCTTTCCCACGGGACACGGAAACACCATATATTTT. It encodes CASSFPTGHGNTIYF. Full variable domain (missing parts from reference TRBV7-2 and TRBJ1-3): GAGVSQSPSNKVTEKGKDVELRCDPISGHTALYWYRQSLGQGLEFLIYFQGNSAPDKSGLPSDRFSAERTGGSVSTLTIQRTQQEDSAVYLCASSFPTGHGNTIYFGEGSWLTVV.

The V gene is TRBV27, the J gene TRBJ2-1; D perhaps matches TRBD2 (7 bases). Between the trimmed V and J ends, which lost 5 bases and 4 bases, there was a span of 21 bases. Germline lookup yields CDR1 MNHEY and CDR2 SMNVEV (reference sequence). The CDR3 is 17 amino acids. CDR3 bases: TGTGCCAGCAGTCCCGGGCCTCGGCGGGGGCTTTACAATGAGCAGTTCTTC. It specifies CASSPGPRRGLYNEQFF.

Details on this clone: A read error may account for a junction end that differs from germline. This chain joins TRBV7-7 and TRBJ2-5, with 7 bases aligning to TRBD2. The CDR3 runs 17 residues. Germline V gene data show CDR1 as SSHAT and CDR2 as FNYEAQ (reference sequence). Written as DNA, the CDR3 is TGTGCTAGCAGCTTAGGTCCGAACCCTAGCGGACGAGAGACCCAGTACTTC. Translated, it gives CASSLGPNPSGRETQYF. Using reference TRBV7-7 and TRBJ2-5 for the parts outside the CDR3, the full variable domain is GAGVSQSPRYKVTKRGQDVTLRCDPISSHATLYWYQQALGQGPEFLTYFNYEAQPDKSGLPSDRFSAERPEGSISTLTIQRTEQRDSAMYRCASSLGPNPSGRETQYFGPGTRLLVL.

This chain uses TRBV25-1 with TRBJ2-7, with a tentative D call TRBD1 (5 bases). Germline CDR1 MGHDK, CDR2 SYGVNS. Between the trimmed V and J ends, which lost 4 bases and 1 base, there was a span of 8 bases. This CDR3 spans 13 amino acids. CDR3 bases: TGTGCCAGCAGTGCCACAGGATCCTACGAGCAGTACTTC. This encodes CASSATGSYEQYF.

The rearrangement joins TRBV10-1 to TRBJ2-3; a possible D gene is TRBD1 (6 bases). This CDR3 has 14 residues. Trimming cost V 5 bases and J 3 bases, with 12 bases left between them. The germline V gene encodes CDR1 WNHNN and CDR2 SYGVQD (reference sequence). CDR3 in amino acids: CASSSLGATDTQYF. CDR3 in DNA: TGCGCCAGCAGTTCCTTGGGGGCTACAGATACGCAGTATTTT.

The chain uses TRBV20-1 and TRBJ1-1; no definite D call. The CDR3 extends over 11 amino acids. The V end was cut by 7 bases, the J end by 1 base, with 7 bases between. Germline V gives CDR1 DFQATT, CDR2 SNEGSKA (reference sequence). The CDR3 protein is CSVTGNTEAFF. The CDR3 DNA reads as TGCAGTGTAACCGGGAACACTGAAGCTTTCTTT.